These T cell receptor beta chains were read from a single sample in a study of blood T cell repertoires in COVID-19. Here immunoSEQ multiplex PCR was the method, and the copy in TCRdb shows in-frame clones only, minus some. The sample includes about 360,000 clones, more than 70% of them seen just once. Specimen: peripheral blood. The receptors shown here come from a man aged 30-40 years with active or convalescent COVID-19. CDR3s include the opening cysteine and the closing phenylalanine or tryptophan. A D gene is named only where the DNA matches it firmly. Part of the rows lack a size; the others show once, few, many or a class for expanded clones.

D | J | size | V | CDR3 | DNA
. | TRBJ2-2 | . | TRBV5-5 | CASSFLPRGVTGELFF | TGTGCCAGCAGTTTTCTTCCCAGGGGGGTCACCGGGGAGCTGTTTTTT
TRBD1 | TRBJ1-2 | . | TRBV11-1 | CASRQGTGNYGYTF | TGTGCCAGCAGACAAGGGACAGGGAACTATGGCTACACCTTC
. | TRBJ1-5 | . | TRBV18 | CASSPSFSNQPQHF | TGTGCCAGCTCACCCTCCTTTAGCAATCAGCCCCAGCATTTT
. | TRBJ1-5 | . | TRBV27 | CASSFNRENNQPQHF | TGTGCCAGCAGTTTCAACAGGGAGAACAATCAGCCCCAGCATTTT
TRBD1 | TRBJ1-2 | . | TRBV19 | CASNGQGLYGYTF | TGTGCCAGTAATGGACAGGGGCTCTATGGCTACACCTTC
. | TRBJ1-4 | . | TRBV6-5 | CASSYRDEKLFF | TGTGCCAGCAGTTACCGAGATGAAAAACTGTTTTTT
. | TRBJ2-5 | few | TRBV29-1 | CSTTTSRETQYF | TGCTCAACTACCACTTCGAGAGAGACCCAGTACTTC
TRBD2 | TRBJ2-7 | . | TRBV2 | CASSGGLELPREQYF | TGTGCCAGCAGTGGGGGACTAGAGCTTCCGCGCGAGCAGTACTTC
. | TRBJ1-2 | . | TRBV28 | CASSLGALGSYGYTF | TGTGCCAGCAGTTTAGGGGCCCTGGGTAGCTATGGCTACACCTTC
TRBD2 | TRBJ2-7 | . | TRBV15 | CATSSLTSGAYEQYF | TGTGCCACCAGCAGCCTGACTAGCGGGGCCTACGAGCAGTACTTC
. | TRBJ2-3 | . | TRBV6-5 | CATHRSGGDTQYF | TGTGCCACCCACCGTTCTGGGGGGGATACGCAGTATTTT
. | TRBJ2-7 | once | TRBV27 | CASSLTGLGTYEQYF | TGTGCCAGCAGTTTAACCGGGCTAGGGACTTACGAGCAGTACTTC
. | TRBJ2-5 | few | TRBV5-8 | CASSLHGKGQYF | TGTGCCAGCAGCTTGCACGGGAAGGGCCAGTACTTC
TRBD2 | TRBJ2-3 | . | TRBV5-4 | CASSPLTSGGTDTQYF | TGTGCCAGCAGCCCGCTGACGAGCGGGGGCACAGATACGCAGTATTTT
TRBD2 | TRBJ2-1 | . | TRBV7-6 | CASNQLEGLAGGPESNEQFF | TGTGCCAGCAACCAGCTTGAGGGACTAGCGGGAGGGCCAGAGTCAAATGAGCAGTTCTTC
TRBD1 | TRBJ2-7 | . | TRBV6-5 | CASSYMTGGSDEQYF | TGTGCCAGCAGTTACATGACAGGGGGTAGCGACGAGCAGTACTTC
TRBD2 | TRBJ2-3 | . | TRBV15 | CATSRDLPSGGAGVDTQYF | TGTGCCACCAGCAGAGATTTGCCTAGCGGGGGGGCCGGAGTAGATACGCAGTATTTT
TRBD1 | TRBJ1-5 | . | TRBV7-2 | CASSLNRGGQPQHF | TGTGCCAGCAGTTTAAACAGGGGTGGTCAGCCCCAGCATTTT
. | TRBJ1-2 | . | TRBV18 | CASSPSGGEVYGYTF | TGTGCCAGCTCACCTTCGGGGGGGGAAGTCTATGGCTACACCTTC
TRBD1 | TRBJ1-2 | . | TRBV4-1 | CASSQDGTGERHGYTF | TGCGCCAGCAGCCAAGATGGGACAGGAGAAAGACATGGCTACACCTTC
. | TRBJ2-7 | . | TRBV28 | CASSDIAYEQYF | TGTGCCAGCAGTGATATAGCCTACGAGCAGTACTTC
TRBD1 | TRBJ1-1 | few | TRBV6-5 | CASSPGGQGWTEAFF | TGTGCCAGCAGCCCCGGGGGACAGGGTTGGACTGAAGCTTTCTTT
TRBD1 | TRBJ1-2 | . | TRBV5-1 | CASSLDRGQDGYTF | TGCGCCAGCAGCTTGGACAGGGGGCAAGATGGCTACACCTTC
. | TRBJ1-4 | . | TRBV6-5 | CASSYSTAKGEKLFF | TGTGCCAGCAGTTACTCGACAGCAAAGGGGGAAAAACTGTTTTTT
TRBD1 | TRBJ2-1 | . | TRBV10-3 | CAISERDRYNEQFF | TGTGCCATCAGTGAGCGGGACAGGTACAATGAGCAGTTCTTC
TRBD1 | TRBJ1-1 | few | TRBV5-1 | CASSPGTVNTEAFF | TGCGCCAGCAGCCCCGGGACAGTGAACACTGAAGCTTTCTTT
TRBD2 | TRBJ2-7 | . | TRBV27 | CASSLFGSGTEQYF | TGTGCCAGCAGTTTATTTGGTAGCGGGACCGAGCAGTACTTC
. | TRBJ1-3 | . | TRBV30 | CAWSVPVAGNTIYF | TGTGCCTGGAGTGTCCCGGTGGCTGGAAACACCATATATTTT
. | TRBJ2-1 | few | TRBV29-1 | CSVASYEQFF | TGCAGCGTAGCTAGCTATGAGCAGTTCTTC
. | TRBJ2-5 | . | TRBV6-6 | CASSSLSVETQYF | TGTGCCAGCAGTTCACTGTCCGTGGAGACCCAGTACTTC
TRBD2 | TRBJ2-5 | . | TRBV24-1 | CATSDRTSVQETQYF | TGTGCCACCAGTGATCGGACTAGCGTTCAAGAGACCCAGTACTTC
. | TRBJ2-3 | . | TRBV5-1 | CASSGDSSYDTQYF | TGCGCCAGCAGCGGAGACTCCAGCTACGATACGCAGTATTTT
TRBD2 | TRBJ2-5 | . | TRBV11-2 | CASSQAWGGGQETQYF | TGTGCCAGCAGCCAAGCCTGGGGGGGAGGCCAAGAGACCCAGTACTTC
. | TRBJ1-4 | . | TRBV28 | CASSPPGGRTNEKLFF | TGTGCCAGCAGTCCGCCGGGAGGGAGAACTAATGAAAAACTGTTTTTT
. | TRBJ1-1 | . | TRBV4-3 | CASSQGQNTEAFF | TGCGCCAGCAGCCAAGGACAGAACACTGAAGCTTTCTTT
. | TRBJ2-4 | . | TRBV4-1 | CASSQIVLPGRNIQYF | TGCGCCAGCAGCCAAATAGTCCTCCCGGGGAGGAACATTCAGTACTTC
. | TRBJ2-5 | . | TRBV6-2/TRBV6-3 | CASSPPPRGETQYF | TGTGCCAGCAGTCCCCCCCCCAGGGGTGAGACCCAGTACTTC
TRBD1 | TRBJ2-2 | . | TRBV19 | CASEPGGQGANTGELFF | TGTGCCAGCGAGCCCGGGGGACAGGGGGCAAACACCGGGGAGCTGTTTTTT
. | TRBJ1-1 | many | TRBV19 | CASSTSTETEAFF | TGTGCCAGTAGTACTTCGACAGAGACTGAAGCTTTCTTT
. | TRBJ1-2 | . | TRBV9 | CASSVDQGINYGYTF | TGTGCCAGCAGCGTAGATCAGGGCATCAACTATGGCTACACCTTC
TRBD2 | TRBJ2-7 | . | TRBV24-1 | CATSDSSGSYEQYF | TGTGCCACCAGTGATTCTAGCGGGAGCTACGAGCAGTACTTC
TRBD2 | TRBJ2-1 | . | TRBV9 | CASSVEGGRDSYNEQFF | TGTGCCAGCAGCGTAGAGGGTGGGAGGGACTCCTACAATGAGCAGTTCTTC
TRBD1 | TRBJ1-2 | . | TRBV5-5 | CASSSWTGGNYGYTF | TGTGCCAGCAGCTCCTGGACAGGGGGCAACTATGGCTACACCTTC
. | TRBJ2-3 | . | TRBV27 | CASTGVHTDTQYF | TGTGCCAGCACGGGGGTTCACACAGATACGCAGTATTTT
TRBD2 | TRBJ2-7 | . | TRBV27 | CASGADPGLADYEQYF | TGTGCCAGCGGAGCAGACCCGGGACTAGCGGACTACGAGCAGTACTTC
TRBD1 | TRBJ1-4 | . | TRBV4-2 | CASSQESGGNEKLFF | TGTGCCAGCAGCCAAGAATCAGGGGGAAATGAAAAACTGTTTTTT
. | TRBJ2-2 | . | TRBV30 | CAWKWYGVTGELFF | TGTGCCTGGAAGTGGTACGGGGTCACCGGGGAGCTGTTTTTT
TRBD1 | TRBJ2-7 | . | TRBV19 | CASSILGQGVYEQYF | TGTGCCAGTAGTATACTGGGACAGGGGGTGTACGAGCAGTACTTC
TRBD2 | TRBJ2-1 | many | TRBV28 | CASSPGGGSYNEQFF | TGTGCCAGCAGTCCTGGCGGGGGATCCTACAATGAGCAGTTCTTC
. | TRBJ2-3 | . | TRBV21-1 | CASVGLQPSYTQYF | TGTGCCAGCGTGGGGCTACAGCCCTCCTATACGCAGTATTTT
. | TRBJ2-7 | . | TRBV5-1 | CASSGSYEQYF | TGCGCCAGCAGCGGCAGTTACGAGCAGTACTTC
. | TRBJ1-1 | . | TRBV5-6 | CASSSRDTRNTEAFF | TGTGCCAGCAGCTCAAGGGACACTAGGAACACTGAAGCTTTCTTT
TRBD1 | TRBJ1-5 | . | TRBV5-5 | CASRPDRGPVQPQHF | TGTGCCAGCAGACCGGACAGGGGGCCGGTCCAGCCCCAGCATTTT
. | TRBJ2-1 | once | TRBV5-1 | CATPYNEQFF | TGCGCCACCCCTTACAATGAGCAGTTCTTC